These 22 T cell receptor beta chains originate from one sample sequenced in a study of cytomegalovirus exposure and HLA in healthy donors. The PCR contained 60 Vbeta and 13 Jbeta primers. Using immunoSEQ multiplex PCR, the repertoire was profiled, and TCRdb retains in-frame clones only, with some absent. This sample has just over 200,000 clones, with 55% to 75% found just once. The material sequenced was PBMCs. The source of these receptors is a middle-aged man in good health and CMV-seropositive.

This rearrangement joins TRBV2 to TRBJ2-3; 10 bases agree with TRBD2. Germline V gene sequence: CDR1 SNHLY, CDR2 FYNNEI. This CDR3 is built from 16 residues. The trim removed 5 bases at V and 3 bases at J, leaving 8 bases unmatched. For the CDR3, the DNA is TGTGCCAGCAGTCGACTAGCGGGTACGGGTACAGATACGCAGTATTTT. This translates into CASSRLAGTGTDTQYF.

This clone was found once. The chain carries TRBV19 and TRBJ2-7, with 10 nucleotides matching TRBD1. With V trimmed by 5 bases and J by 5 bases, 3 bases remained unmatched. CDR3 length: 13 residues. Germline values: CDR1 LNHDA, CDR2 SQIVND (reference sequence). The CDR3 region has the DNA TGTGCCAGTAGTCCAGGGACAGGGGACGAGCAGTACTTC. Protein product: CASSPGTGDEQYF.

The V call is TRBV10-2, the J call TRBJ1-2, with D unresolved. Germline lookup yields CDR1 WSHSY and CDR2 SAAADI. Trimming left V 0 bases short and J 4 bases short, with 6 bases between. The CDR3 loop spans 13 amino acids. The CDR3 DNA reads as TGCGCCAGCAGTGAGTCCGGTATCTATGGCTACACCTTC. This codes for CASSESGIYGYTF.

The chain has TRBV4-2 and TRBJ2-1; 7 bases are a match to TRBD2. The CDR3 covers 16 residues. J was trimmed by 7 bases and V by 0 bases; bases with no gene match: 9. The germline V gene has CDR1 LGHNA and CDR2 YNFKEQ. The CDR3 spells CASSQEDTGGPNEQFF. Here the CDR3 DNA reads TGTGCCAGCAGCCAAGAGGACACGGGAGGCCCAAATGAGCAGTTCTTC.

This clone turned up a few times. The J gene is TRBJ2-1, the V gene TRBV7-9, with 12 positions matching TRBD2. V dropped 3 bases and J dropped 4; count of bases not matched to a gene: 10. The CDR3 extends over 18 amino acids. Germline CDR1 SEHNR, CDR2 FQNEAQ (reference sequence). The CDR3 is CASSFGLAGRDLYNEQFF. In DNA form, the CDR3 reads TGTGCCAGCAGCTTCGGACTAGCGGGGAGGGACCTATACAATGAGCAGTTCTTC.

The V call is TRBV9, the J call TRBJ2-2; D might be TRBD1 (6 bases). Trimming pared 0 bases from V and 4 bases from J, leaving 13 bases between. The germline V gene encodes CDR1 SGDLS and CDR2 YYNGEE. CDR3 length equals 16 residues. CDR3 sequence: CASSVGGRGPTGELFF. CDR3 DNA sequence: TGTGCCAGCAGCGTAGGAGGCAGGGGTCCCACCGGGGAGCTGTTTTTT.

V and J are TRBV7-2 and TRBJ2-7; the D gene is possibly TRBD2 (5 bases). The CDR3 is 14 amino acids. V dropped 4 bases and J dropped 0 bases, with 10 bases sitting between them. Per germline, CDR1 SGHTA and CDR2 FQGNSA. The CDR3 reads CASSSSGASYEQYF. CDR3 in DNA: TGTGCCAGCAGCTCAAGCGGTGCCTCCTACGAGCAGTACTTC.

This chain joins TRBV5-1 and TRBJ2-1; D unresolved. Deletions cut 4 bases from V and 1 base from J, with 12 bases between. The germline V gene has CDR1 SGHRS and CDR2 YFSETQ. The CDR3 runs 15 residues. The CDR3 sequence: CASSPNLESYNEQFF. Here the CDR3 DNA reads TGCGCCAGCAGCCCGAACCTAGAGTCCTACAATGAGCAGTTCTTC.

The count of this clone is one. The chain couples TRBV28 to TRBJ1-2, with D unresolved. Germline V gene data show CDR1 as MDHEN and CDR2 as SYDVKM. The CDR3 loop spans 13 amino acids. The V and J ends lost 2 bases and 6 bases respectively, with 10 bases between them. The CDR3 DNA reads as TGTGCCAGCAGTTTAAGGACTGCGGATGGCTACACCTTC. Its translation: CASSLRTADGYTF.

This sequence joins TRBV5-4 and TRBJ1-1; D remains ambiguous. V was trimmed by 0 bases and J by 5 bases, leaving 14 bases between them. This CDR3 is built from 15 residues. Germline CDR1 and CDR2: SGHNT and YYREEE (reference sequence). CDR3: CASSLVRGSETEAFF. The CDR3 nucleotides read TGTGCCAGCAGCTTGGTCAGAGGGTCTGAAACTGAAGCTTTCTTT. The whole variable domain, filled in from reference TRBV5-4 and TRBJ1-1, reads ETGVTQSPTHLIKTRGQQVTLRCSSQSGHNTVSWYQQALGQGPQFIFQYYREEENGRGNFPPRFSGLQFPNYSSELNVNALELDDSALYLCASSLVRGSETEAFFGQGTRLTVV.

The CDR3 sequence: CASSILADNQPQHF. CDR3 coding DNA: TGTGCCAGTAGTATTTTGGCAGATAATCAGCCCCAGCATTTT. The chain recombines TRBV19 with TRBJ1-5; D is undetermined. V lost 3 bases, J lost 4 bases, and 10 bases lay in between. In germline, CDR1 is LNHDA, CDR2 SQIVND (reference sequence). This CDR3 is 14 amino acids long.

This clone was counted a few times. The chain is built from TRBV18 and TRBJ1-1; TRBD1 matches at 9 bases. CDR3 length equals 17 residues. The V gene's germline CDR1 is KGHSH and CDR2 LQKENI. Losses at the gene ends were 3 bases for V and 0 bases for J; bases not matched to a gene: 8. The CDR3 is CASSPMGQGLMNTEAFF. The CDR3 DNA follows: TGTGCCAGCTCACCCATGGGACAGGGATTAATGAACACTGAAGCTTTCTTT.

The chain recombines TRBV7-9 with TRBJ2-7; TRBD1 agrees at 8 bases. Germline V CDR1 and CDR2: SEHNR, FQNEAQ (reference sequence). CDR3 length equals 14 residues. V lost 5 bases and J lost 6; bases outside the gene matches: 9. CDR3 sequence (DNA): TGTGCCAGCAGCCAGGGACAGGCGGGCAGCGAGCAGTACTTC. It yields the protein CASSQGQAGSEQYF.

The gene calls are TRBV11-2 and TRBJ2-1, with TRBD2 identical over 12 bases. Germline values: CDR1 SGHAT, CDR2 FQNNGV. This CDR3 has 16 amino acids. Trimming removed 6 bases from V and 7 bases from J; junction bases left unmatched: 10. Written as DNA, the CDR3 is TGTGCCAGCAGTGCCCGGCTAGCGGGGGGGCGGAATGAGCAGTTCTTC. It is translated as CASSARLAGGRNEQFF.

V and J are TRBV4-2 and TRBJ2-1; no clear D. The V and J ends lost 4 bases and 7 bases respectively, with 11 bases between them. The germline gives CDR1 LGHNA, CDR2 YNFKEQ. CDR3 length equals 13 residues. The CDR3 here is CASSRGTANEQFF. CDR3 DNA sequence: TGTGCCAGCAGCCGCGGAACGGCTAATGAGCAGTTCTTC.

CDR3 in amino acids: CASTPGGADTQYF. CDR3 DNA: TGTGCCAGCACCCCGGGGGGGGCAGATACGCAGTATTTT. The chain joins TRBV6-1 to TRBJ2-3, with 8 bases fitting TRBD2. CDR1 is MNHNS, CDR2 SASEGT, per germline. This CDR3 has 13 residues. Trimming cost V 7 bases and J 4 bases; bases outside gene matches: 4.

The V and J genes are TRBV7-6 and TRBJ2-7; TRBD1 might be the D (6 bases). This CDR3 spans 14 amino acids. V lost 6 bases and J lost 3, with 15 bases in between. The V gene's germline CDR1 is SGHVS and CDR2 FNYEAQ. The CDR3 DNA reads TGTGCCAGCAGTCGCAGCCGGGACAACTACGAGCAGTACTTC. Translated: CASSRSRDNYEQYF.

In its sample, this clone was seen a few times. At one boundary the junction diverges from the germline segment, which might be a read error. The V and J genes are TRBV29-1 and TRBJ1-1; no definite D call. This CDR3 contains 11 residues. Germline V gene lookup returns CDR1 SQVTM and CDR2 ANQGSEA. The CDR3 nucleotides read TGCAGCGTTGAAGGTAACAGTGAAGCTTTCTTT. As protein: CSVEGNSEAFF.

This clone was picked up a small number of times. CDR3 residues: CASSPDREVLGYTF. DNA of the CDR3: TGTGCCAGCAGTCCGGACAGGGAAGTGTTAGGCTACACCTTC. The chain recombines TRBV6-5 with TRBJ1-2; 8 bases line up with TRBD1. Per the germline V gene, CDR1 is MNHEY and CDR2 is SVGAGI. The CDR3 has 14 amino acids. J was trimmed by 8 bases and V by 5 bases; bases with no gene match: 10.

This clone has only a few counts. This chain connects TRBV6-5 to TRBJ2-4; TRBD1 aligns across 9 bases. Trimming at V came to 6 bases and at J to 6 bases, leaving 6 bases not matched to a gene. Germline V CDR1 and CDR2: MNHEY, SVGAGI. The length of the CDR3 is 14 residues. This chain's CDR3 is CASSLSTGGNIQYF. CDR3 coding DNA: TGTGCCAGCAGCCTTTCGACAGGGGGAAACATTCAGTACTTC.

This clone was seen only a few times. This chain joins TRBV20-1 and TRBJ1-3; a weak D match, TRBD1 (5 bases). Germline V gives CDR1 DFQATT, CDR2 SNEGSKA (reference sequence). V shed 5 bases and J shed 4 bases, with 6 bases lying between them. The CDR3 loop spans 11 amino acids. The CDR3 region has the DNA TGCAGTGCTCCAGGGGGAAACACCATATATTTT. Protein product: CSAPGGNTIYF.

The CDR3 region has the DNA TGTGCCAGTACCCATAGGGGCTCATACGGGGAAGCTTTCTTT. It yields the protein CASTHRGSYGEAFF. V gene TRBV19 combines with J gene TRBJ1-1; tentative D call: TRBD1 (5 bases). The V end lost 7 bases, the J end lost 8 bases, and 20 bases lay between the germline ends. From germline, CDR1 is LNHDA and CDR2 SQIVND (reference sequence). The CDR3 contains 14 residues.